The present T cell receptor (beta chain) was sequenced within a study of shared clonotypes between healthy human individuals. Trimming took 2 bases from V and 7 from J; bases not matched to a gene: 8. This CDR3 spans 14 amino acids. Germline-derived CDR1 and CDR2 are GTSNPN and SVGIG (reference sequence). General observations from the study: The naive CD4 repertoires of a few donors were compared, and about 5% of clonotypes were shared.

DNA at about 210 ng, around 30,000 T cell genomes, went into sorted-subset replicate PCRs. Sequenced by immunoSEQ multiplex PCR; TCRdb stores in-frame clones only, minus some. Of approximately 720,000 clones listed, about 78% are singletons. To note about this clone: What it recognizes is unknown.

The sequenced sample was memory CD4+ T cells sorted from blood. Subset reported: CD45RA-negative fraction. This receptor was taken from a woman between 25 and 40 years old in good health. This chain links TRBV30 with TRBJ1-5, with 7 nucleotides matching TRBD1. CDR3 loop: CAWSLTGVGQPQHF. The CDR3 coding sequence is TGTGCCTGGAGTCTAACAGGGGTGGGACAGCCCCAGCATTTT.